These T cell receptor beta chains were read from a single sample in a study of blood T cell repertoires in COVID-19. Measured with immunoSEQ multiplex PCR; TCRdb has only the in-frame clones, and not every one. The table has tens of thousands of clones, 85% to 90% seen once; the top ten hold 5%. The sequenced material came from peripheral blood. These receptors all stem from a man aged 35-49 years with active COVID-19. The CDR3 runs from the conserved cysteine through the conserved F or W. The D gene is left open where the match is weak. Where a row states a size, it is once, few, many or the class of an expanded clone; other rows omit it.

d_gene	v_gene	abundance	j_gene	CDR3aa	CDR3nt
.	TRBV28	few	TRBJ2-7	CASSGPGDYLAYEQYF	TGTGCCAGCAGCGGCCCGGGCGACTATCTGGCCTACGAGCAGTACTTC
.	TRBV27	.	TRBJ1-1	CASTSGGFVEAFF	TGTGCCAGCACTAGTGGGGGGTTCGTTGAAGCTTTCTTT
.	TRBV4-2	.	TRBJ2-2	CASSPGGGRSLYTGELFF	TGTGCCAGCAGTCCCGGGGGCGGGAGATCTTTATACACCGGGGAGCTGTTTTTT
.	TRBV5-1	.	TRBJ1-1	CASSLAGAGNTEAFF	TGCGCCAGCAGCTTGGCAGGGGCTGGGAACACTGAAGCTTTCTTT
.	TRBV5-4	.	TRBJ1-1	CASSFNVNTEAFF	TGTGCCAGCAGTTTTAATGTGAACACTGAAGCTTTCTTT
.	TRBV13	.	TRBJ2-7	CASSPMTGPSYEQYF	TGTGCCAGCAGCCCGATGACAGGACCGTCCTACGAGCAGTACTTC
.	TRBV6-1	.	TRBJ1-2	CASTIRRGGVYGYTF	TGTGCCAGCACCATTCGTCGAGGGGGAGTCTATGGCTACACCTTC
TRBD2	TRBV5-1	.	TRBJ2-2	CASSFGLAGGPGGELFF	TGCGCCAGCAGCTTTGGACTAGCGGGAGGGCCCGGCGGGGAGCTGTTTTTT
.	TRBV3-1/TRBV3-2	.	TRBJ2-1	CASSQDRITYNEQFF	TGTGCCAGCAGCCAAGATCGTATTACCTACAATGAGCAGTTCTTC
.	TRBV28	.	TRBJ1-1	CASSPLEGRGTEAFF	TGTGCCAGCAGTCCCCTCGAGGGGAGGGGCACTGAAGCTTTCTTT
.	TRBV5-1	.	TRBJ1-1	CASQGSTEAFF	TGCGCCAGCCAGGGGAGCACTGAAGCTTTCTTT
TRBD2	TRBV28	.	TRBJ2-7	CASSPWGLAGYEQYF	TGTGCCAGCAGTCCATGGGGACTAGCGGGTTACGAGCAGTACTTC
.	TRBV11-3	.	TRBJ2-2	CASSLFGSRDTGELFF	TGTGCCAGCAGCTTATTCGGCTCCCGGGACACCGGGGAGCTGTTTTTT
TRBD2	TRBV5-1	.	TRBJ2-5	CASSRGGGGEYQETQYF	TGCGCCAGCAGTCGGGGGGGCGGCGGGGAGTACCAAGAGACCCAGTACTTC
TRBD1	TRBV19	once	TRBJ1-2	CASSIDLGTGYGYTF	TGTGCCAGTAGTATAGATCTTGGGACAGGATATGGCTACACCTTC
.	TRBV30	.	TRBJ2-2	CAWQEGAHNTGELFF	TGTGCCTGGCAAGAAGGAGCTCATAACACCGGGGAGCTGTTTTTT
TRBD1	TRBV7-9	few	TRBJ2-7	CASSRTGGSYEQYF	TGTGCCAGCTCTCGGACAGGGGGCTCCTACGAGCAGTACTTC
.	TRBV7-9	few	TRBJ2-7	CASSFPGAYEQYF	TGTGCCAGCAGCTTCCCGGGGGCCTACGAGCAGTACTTC
.	TRBV21-1	.	TRBJ2-7	CARGLFSYEQYF	TGTGCCAGGGGACTCTTCTCCTACGAGCAGTACTTC
.	TRBV5-6	once	TRBJ2-7	CASSQGRGTYEQYF	TGTGCCAGCAGCCAGGGGCGGGGGACCTACGAGCAGTACTTC
TRBD1	TRBV7-9	.	TRBJ1-2	CASSRGQGDGYTF	TGTGCCAGCAGCCGAGGACAGGGTGATGGCTACACCTTC
.	TRBV5-1	.	TRBJ2-7	CASSRAGEQYF	TGCGCCAGCAGCCGAGCCGGGGAGCAGTACTTC
TRBD1	TRBV18	.	TRBJ1-2	CASSRQGSDYGYTF	TGTGCCAGCTCACGACAGGGGAGCGACTATGGCTACACCTTC
.	TRBV19	.	TRBJ2-2	CASSSFSGNTGELFF	TGTGCCAGTAGTTCCTTTAGCGGGAACACCGGGGAGCTGTTTTTT
TRBD2	TRBV5-1	once	TRBJ2-6	CASTSGRSGANVLTF	TGCGCCAGCACTAGCGGCCGCTCTGGGGCCAACGTCCTGACTTTC
.	TRBV7-2	once	TRBJ2-7	CASRRGGPSYEQYF	TGTGCCAGCAGAAGGGGCGGACCCTCCTACGAGCAGTACTTC
.	TRBV5-1	.	TRBJ2-2	CASSLLRSNTGELFF	TGCGCCAGCAGCTTGTTGAGGTCGAACACCGGGGAGCTGTTTTTT
.	TRBV7-3	few	TRBJ2-1	CASSLMPGEGNEQFF	TGTGCCAGCAGCTTAATGCCGGGAGAGGGTAATGAGCAGTTCTTC
.	TRBV14	.	TRBJ2-7	CASSQMAGVPFSYEQYF	TGTGCCAGCAGCCAAATGGCGGGCGTCCCCTTCTCCTACGAGCAGTACTTC
TRBD1	TRBV6-6	.	TRBJ1-2	CASSYGLDRVDYGYTF	TGTGCCAGCAGTTACGGCCTGGACAGGGTTGACTATGGCTACACCTTC
.	TRBV18	.	TRBJ2-3	CASSPPLATRTDTQYF	TGTGCCAGCTCACCACCCCTAGCGACCCGCACAGATACGCAGTATTTT
.	TRBV11-2	.	TRBJ2-7	CASSLTAYEQYF	TGTGCCAGCAGCCTCACAGCCTACGAGCAGTACTTC
.	TRBV27	.	TRBJ2-3	CASTPRGAEDTQYF	TGTGCCAGCACTCCTCGGGGGGCCGAAGATACGCAGTATTTT
TRBD1	TRBV6-5	.	TRBJ1-3	CASKQGLSGNTIYF	TGTGCCAGCAAACAGGGGCTCTCTGGAAACACCATATATTTT
TRBD1	TRBV30	.	TRBJ2-5	CAWRTGTGGETQYF	TGTGCCTGGAGGACCGGGACAGGGGGAGAGACCCAGTACTTC
.	TRBV27	.	TRBJ1-2	CASSWAGQSYGYTF	TGTGCCAGCAGTTGGGCCGGACAGTCCTATGGCTACACCTTC
.	TRBV28	.	TRBJ2-6	CASSSPSGLGANVLTF	TGTGCCAGCAGCTCCCCCAGCGGCCTGGGGGCCAACGTCCTGACTTTC
TRBD1	TRBV7-3	.	TRBJ1-1	CASSSWTGGNTEAFF	TGTGCCAGCAGCTCCTGGACAGGGGGGAACACTGAAGCTTTCTTT
TRBD1	TRBV7-9	few	TRBJ2-7	CASSPRDRGRDEQYF	TGTGCCAGCAGCCCGAGGGACAGGGGGCGCGACGAGCAGTACTTC
TRBD2	TRBV15	.	TRBJ2-1	CATSTVLAGSNEQFF	TGTGCCACCAGCACAGTGCTAGCGGGGTCCAATGAGCAGTTCTTC
.	TRBV5-4	.	TRBJ1-2	CASSLEVLPSKRGYTF	TGTGCCAGCAGCTTGGAGGTGTTACCCAGCAAGAGGGGCTACACCTTC
.	TRBV9	.	TRBJ2-7	CASSVGGRTYEQYF	TGTGCCAGCAGCGTAGGCGGCAGAACCTACGAGCAGTACTTC
TRBD1	TRBV27	few	TRBJ2-7	CASSSAGGAGDEQYF	TGTGCCAGCAGCTCCGCAGGGGGCGCGGGCGACGAGCAGTACTTC
TRBD1	TRBV7-9	once	TRBJ1-1	CASSLGGRGDTEAFF	TGTGCCAGCAGCTTAGGCGGCAGGGGGGACACTGAAGCTTTCTTT
.	TRBV7-9	.	TRBJ1-2	CASSSHRAQGGDYGYTF	TGTGCCAGCAGCTCTCACCGAGCTCAGGGAGGGGACTATGGCTACACCTTC
.	TRBV9	.	TRBJ2-7	CASSAEGVGEQYF	TGTGCCAGCAGCGCAGAGGGGGTGGGCGAGCAGTACTTC
.	TRBV7-2	.	TRBJ2-1	CASSRRGRDHNEQFF	TGTGCCAGCAGCCGGAGGGGGAGGGACCACAATGAGCAGTTCTTC
TRBD1	TRBV29-1	.	TRBJ1-1	CSSKTGLGTEAFF	TGCAGCTCGAAGACAGGGCTGGGCACTGAAGCTTTCTTT
.	TRBV11-3	.	TRBJ2-1	CASSLGPSSYNEQFF	TGTGCCAGCAGCTTAGGACCTAGCTCCTACAATGAGCAGTTCTTC
.	TRBV5-1	.	TRBJ2-7	CASSFKYEQYF	TGCGCCAGCAGCTTTAAATACGAGCAGTACTTC
.	TRBV6-6	.	TRBJ1-4	CASREQGLHNEKLFF	TGTGCCAGCAGGGAACAGGGCCTGCATAATGAAAAACTGTTTTTT